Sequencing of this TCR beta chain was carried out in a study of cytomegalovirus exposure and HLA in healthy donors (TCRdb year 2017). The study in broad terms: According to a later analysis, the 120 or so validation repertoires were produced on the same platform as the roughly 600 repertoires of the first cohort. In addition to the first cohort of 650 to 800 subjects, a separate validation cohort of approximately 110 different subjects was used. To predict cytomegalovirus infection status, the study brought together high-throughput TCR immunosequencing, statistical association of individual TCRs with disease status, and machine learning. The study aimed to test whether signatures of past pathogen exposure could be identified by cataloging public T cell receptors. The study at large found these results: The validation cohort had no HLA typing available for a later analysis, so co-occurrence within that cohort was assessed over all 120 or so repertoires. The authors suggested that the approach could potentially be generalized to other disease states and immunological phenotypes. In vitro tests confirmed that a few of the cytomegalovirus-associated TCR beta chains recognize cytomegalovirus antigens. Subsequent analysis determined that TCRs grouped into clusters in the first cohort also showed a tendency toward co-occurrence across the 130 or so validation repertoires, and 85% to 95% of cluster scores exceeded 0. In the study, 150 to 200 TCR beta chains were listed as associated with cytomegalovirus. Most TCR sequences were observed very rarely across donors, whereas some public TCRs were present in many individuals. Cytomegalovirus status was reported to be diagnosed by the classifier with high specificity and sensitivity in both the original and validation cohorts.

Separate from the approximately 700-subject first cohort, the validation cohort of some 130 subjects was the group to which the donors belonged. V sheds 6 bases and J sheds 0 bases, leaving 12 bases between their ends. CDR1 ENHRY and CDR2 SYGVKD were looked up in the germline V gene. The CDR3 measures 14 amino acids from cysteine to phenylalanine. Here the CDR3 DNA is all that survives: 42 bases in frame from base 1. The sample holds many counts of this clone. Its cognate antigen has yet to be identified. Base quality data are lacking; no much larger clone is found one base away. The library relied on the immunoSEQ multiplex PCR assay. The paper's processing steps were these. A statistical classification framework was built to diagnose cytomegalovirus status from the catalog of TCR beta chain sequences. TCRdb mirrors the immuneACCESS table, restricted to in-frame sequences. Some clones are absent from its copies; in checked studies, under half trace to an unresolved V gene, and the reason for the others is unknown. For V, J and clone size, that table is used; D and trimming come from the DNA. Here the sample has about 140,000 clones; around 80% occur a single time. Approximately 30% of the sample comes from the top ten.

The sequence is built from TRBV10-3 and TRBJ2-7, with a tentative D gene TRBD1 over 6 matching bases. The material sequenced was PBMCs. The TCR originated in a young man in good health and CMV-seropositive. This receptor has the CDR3 CAIRETGVSYEQYF. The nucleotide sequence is TGTGCCATCAGAGAGACAGGAGTCTCCTACGAGCAGTACTTC.